Listed below are T cell receptor beta chains from one sample, sequenced in a study of cytomegalovirus exposure and HLA in healthy donors. The method was immunoSEQ multiplex PCR; TCRdb's version includes in-frame clones alone and lacks a portion of them. This sample has tens of thousands of clones, with about 72% found just once. Sequencing was performed on PBMCs. The receptors originated from a man aged 50 to 59 in good health and CMV-seropositive. Both conserved end residues are part of each CDR3. The order of the fields is J gene, V gene, D gene, clone size, CDR3 DNA, CDR3 protein. The D gene is left open where the match is weak. Not every row has a clone size; where given, it reads once, few, many or a size class.

j_gene: TRBJ1-2
v_gene: TRBV5-6
d_gene: NA
abundance: NA
CDR3nt: TGTGCCAGCAGCGATCTCCCTGGCGCGGGGGGCCATGGCTACACCTTC
CDR3aa: CASSDLPGAGGHGYTF

j_gene: TRBJ2-5
v_gene: TRBV6-4
d_gene: TRBD2
abundance: NA
CDR3nt: TGTGCCAGCAGCAGCGGGGGGACACCGCTCGAGACCCAGTACTTC
CDR3aa: CASSSGGTPLETQYF

j_gene: TRBJ1-2
v_gene: TRBV2
d_gene: TRBD1
abundance: few
CDR3nt: TGTGCCAGCAGTGGGGACAGGGGCCACCCCTATGGCTACACCTTC
CDR3aa: CASSGDRGHPYGYTF

j_gene: TRBJ1-5
v_gene: TRBV27
d_gene: NA
abundance: NA
CDR3nt: TGTGCCAGCAGGGGGCCGGGTCAGCCCCAGCATTTT
CDR3aa: CASRGPGQPQHF

j_gene: TRBJ1-2
v_gene: TRBV30
d_gene: TRBD1
abundance: NA
CDR3nt: TGTGCCTGGAGTGAACAGGGGATCAGCAGCTACACCTTC
CDR3aa: CAWSEQGISSYTF

j_gene: TRBJ1-3
v_gene: TRBV12-5
d_gene: TRBD1
abundance: NA
CDR3nt: TGTGCTAGTGGGTCCTCCGGGACAGGGGGAAACACCATATATTTT
CDR3aa: CASGSSGTGGNTIYF

j_gene: TRBJ2-7
v_gene: TRBV2
d_gene: TRBD2
abundance: NA
CDR3nt: TGTGCCAGCAGCGGCGACCCTAGCGGGAGGCGCGACGAGCAGTACTTC
CDR3aa: CASSGDPSGRRDEQYF

j_gene: TRBJ2-1
v_gene: TRBV27
d_gene: TRBD2
abundance: NA
CDR3nt: TGTGCCAGCAGTTTAAGACTAGCGGGGGGACTAAATGAGCAGTTCTTC
CDR3aa: CASSLRLAGGLNEQFF

j_gene: TRBJ2-2
v_gene: TRBV7-3
d_gene: TRBD1
abundance: NA
CDR3nt: TGTGCCAGCAGCTTAGGGACAGGGTACACCGGGGAGCTGTTTTTT
CDR3aa: CASSLGTGYTGELFF

j_gene: TRBJ1-4
v_gene: TRBV5-1
d_gene: NA
abundance: few
CDR3nt: TGCGTCAGCAGCTTCTCGGTACAGGGAAATGAAAAACTGTTTTTT
CDR3aa: CVSSFSVQGNEKLFF

j_gene: TRBJ2-1
v_gene: TRBV7-6
d_gene: TRBD2
abundance: few
CDR3nt: TGTGCCAGCAGCCCTCGGACTAGCGGGGCCTTCTACAATGAGCAGTTCTTC
CDR3aa: CASSPRTSGAFYNEQFF

j_gene: TRBJ1-4
v_gene: TRBV2
d_gene: NA
abundance: NA
CDR3nt: TGTGCCAGCAGTGATTCGGTAAAACTGTTTTTT
CDR3aa: CASSDSVKLFF

j_gene: TRBJ2-7
v_gene: TRBV9
d_gene: NA
abundance: NA
CDR3nt: TGTGCCAGCAGCCCTAACCCCGGGGGTTCCTACGAGCAGTACTTC
CDR3aa: CASSPNPGGSYEQYF

j_gene: TRBJ1-2
v_gene: TRBV7-2
d_gene: NA
abundance: NA
CDR3nt: TGTGCCAGCAGCTCCAGGGGTGGTGGCTACACCTTC
CDR3aa: CASSSRGGGYTF

j_gene: TRBJ2-5
v_gene: TRBV20-1
d_gene: NA
abundance: NA
CDR3nt: TGCAGTGCTGGCGGCCCGAAGACCCAGTACTTC
CDR3aa: CSAGGPKTQYF

j_gene: TRBJ2-2
v_gene: TRBV6-1
d_gene: NA
abundance: NA
CDR3nt: TGTGCCAGCAGTCAGAACACCGGGGAGCTGTTTTTT
CDR3aa: CASSQNTGELFF

j_gene: TRBJ2-1
v_gene: TRBV7-8
d_gene: TRBD2
abundance: NA
CDR3nt: TGTGCCAGCAGCTTAGAGGCGCGGGGGGGCTACAATGAGCAGTTCTTC
CDR3aa: CASSLEARGGYNEQFF

j_gene: TRBJ2-5
v_gene: TRBV5-1
d_gene: TRBD2
abundance: NA
CDR3nt: TGCGCCAGCAGCGACCGACTAGCGGGTGGGGAGACCCAGTACTTC
CDR3aa: CASSDRLAGGETQYF

j_gene: TRBJ1-1
v_gene: TRBV9
d_gene: NA
abundance: NA
CDR3nt: TGTGCCAGCAGCGTAGTGGGGCAGGGGTCGGAAGCTTTCTTT
CDR3aa: CASSVVGQGSEAFF

j_gene: TRBJ2-7
v_gene: TRBV10-3
d_gene: TRBD2
abundance: few
CDR3nt: TGTGCCATCAGTGCGGGACTAGCGGACTCCTACGAGCAGTACTTC
CDR3aa: CAISAGLADSYEQYF

j_gene: TRBJ1-1
v_gene: TRBV6-5
d_gene: TRBD1
abundance: NA
CDR3nt: TGTGCCAGCAGTTACGCAAAATTCGGACAGGCGGATGAAGCTTTCTTT
CDR3aa: CASSYAKFGQADEAFF

j_gene: TRBJ1-1
v_gene: TRBV5-1
d_gene: TRBD1
abundance: NA
CDR3nt: TGCGCCAGCAGCCCTGGACAGGTAATAAGGGGTACTGAAGCTTTCTTT
CDR3aa: CASSPGQVIRGTEAFF

j_gene: TRBJ1-2
v_gene: TRBV9
d_gene: NA
abundance: NA
CDR3nt: TGTGCCAGCAGCGTAGGCGGAGGGTGGGACTATGGCTACACCTTC
CDR3aa: CASSVGGGWDYGYTF

j_gene: TRBJ1-5
v_gene: TRBV7-9
d_gene: TRBD1
abundance: NA
CDR3nt: TGTGCCAGCAGCTTAGTGACAGGGGGCGGCAATCAGCCCCAGCATTTT
CDR3aa: CASSLVTGGGNQPQHF

j_gene: TRBJ1-1
v_gene: TRBV30
d_gene: NA
abundance: few
CDR3nt: TGTGCCTGGAGTTTTGGAGGACTGATGAACACTGAAGCTTTCTTT
CDR3aa: CAWSFGGLMNTEAFF

j_gene: TRBJ1-5
v_gene: TRBV7-8
d_gene: NA
abundance: NA
CDR3nt: TGTGCCAGCAGCCACCGCGGGGTGGAACAGCATTTT
CDR3aa: CASSHRGVEQHF

j_gene: TRBJ1-6
v_gene: TRBV7-2
d_gene: NA
abundance: NA
CDR3nt: TGTGCCAGCAGCTCAGCGGGAGACATATGGGGTTCACCCCTCCACTTT
CDR3aa: CASSSAGDIWGSPLHF

j_gene: TRBJ2-7
v_gene: TRBV27
d_gene: TRBD1
abundance: NA
CDR3nt: TGTGCCACCGCCACGGGGACAGCCCTTAGGAGAGAGCAGTACTTC
CDR3aa: CATATGTALRREQYF

j_gene: TRBJ1-1
v_gene: TRBV5-1
d_gene: NA
abundance: NA
CDR3nt: TGCGCCAGCAGCTTCATCGGGGGTCCGGGGGCTGAAGCTTTCTTT
CDR3aa: CASSFIGGPGAEAFF